These 31 T cell receptor beta chains originate from one sample sequenced in a study of beta chain features in type 1 diabetes (dated by TCRdb to about 2018). Receptors were amplified or captured by the immunoSEQ multiplex PCR assay. The High Capacity cDNA Reverse Transcription Kit was used to reverse transcribe all of the isolated RNA, meaning that expressed TCRB transcripts were what got sequenced. In TCRdb, the immuneACCESS table is reduced to in-frame sequences with V and J assigned. These tables do not hold every clone; where another copy was compared, an unresolved V gene accounts for under half, and the others remain unexplained. The sample yields around 300,000 clones; 8% were counted once. Roughly 0.94% of the sample rests with the top ten. Source material: central memory CD4+ T cells from blood. The receptors were gathered from a young woman in good health.

A few counts support this clone. The CDR3 bases are TGTGCCACCAGCAGAGACCAGAACACTGAAGCTTTCTTT. Amino acids: CATSRDQNTEAFF. The chain employs TRBV15 and TRBJ1-1, with unresolved D. From germline, CDR1 is LNHNV and CDR2 YYDKDF (reference sequence). The CDR3 is made up of 13 amino acids. V dropped 0 bases and J dropped 1 base, with 3 bases sitting between them.

The chain joins TRBV2 to TRBJ2-1; possibly TRBD1 for D (6 bases). V lost 6 bases, J lost 4 bases, and 13 bases lay in between. The CDR3 totals 14 residues. Germline loops: CDR1 SNHLY, CDR2 FYNNEI. CDR3 nucleotides: TGTGCCAGCAGACAGGGTCCCATATACAATGAGCAGTTCTTC. Its protein is CASRQGPIYNEQFF. Full variable domain (outside the CDR3, taken from reference TRBV2 and TRBJ2-1): EPEVTQTPSHQVTQMGQEVILRCVPISNHLYFYWYRQILGQKVEFLVSFYNNEISEKSEIFDDQFSVERPDGSNFTLKIRSTKLEDSAMYFCASRQGPIYNEQFFGPGTRLTVL.

The rearrangement uses TRBV5-4 and TRBJ2-1; no clear D gene. Germline CDR1 is SGHNT and CDR2 is YYREEE (reference sequence). V was cut by 0 bases and J by 4 bases, with 11 bases left in between. The CDR3 spans 15 residues. CDR3 residues: CASSLDRARYNEQFF. CDR3 nucleotides: TGTGCCAGCAGCTTGGATAGGGCGAGATACAATGAGCAGTTCTTC.

V is TRBV27 and J is TRBJ2-1; either TRBD1 or TRBD2 may fit D (5 bases each). The CDR3 is made up of 15 amino acids. Germline V lookup: CDR1 MNHEY, CDR2 SMNVEV (reference sequence). The V gene lost 6 bases and the J gene lost 12 bases, with 24 bases spanning the gap. The CDR3 sequence is CASRRGGQGPSGQFF. The DNA of the CDR3 is TGTGCCAGCAGACGAGGAGGTCAGGGTCCCTCGGGGCAGTTCTTC.

This clone was observed a few times. V is TRBV28 and J is TRBJ2-1, with a possible D match to TRBD2 (5 bases). V was clipped by 6 bases and J by 12 bases, with 18 bases between them. The CDR3 has 13 residues. Germline V gene lookup returns CDR1 MDHEN and CDR2 SYDVKM. DNA for the CDR3: TGTGCCAGCAGCCTCCTAGAAAGAGGAGGGCAGTTCTTC. This sequence encodes CASSLLERGGQFF.

CDR3 loop: CASSLRDRDNYGYTF. In nucleotides, the CDR3 is TGCGCCAGCAGCCTACGCGACAGGGATAACTATGGCTACACCTTC. The chain combines TRBV4-1 with TRBJ1-2, with 7 bases aligning to TRBD1. The CDR3 extends over 15 amino acids. Germline V gives CDR1 MGHRA, CDR2 YSYEKL. With 4 bases clipped from V and 1 base from J, the junction kept 6 bases outside the gene matches.

The CDR3 coding sequence is TGTGCCAGCAGCTCACGGGACCCCTCCTACAATGAGCAGTTCTTC. Translating it yields CASSSRDPSYNEQFF. The rearrangement uses TRBV11-1 and TRBJ2-1; D assignment may be TRBD1 or TRBD2 (5 bases each). The CDR3 consists of 15 residues. Trimming stripped 4 bases from V and 0 bases from J, with 10 bases between. CDR1 is SGHAT and CDR2 is FQDESV in the germline V gene (reference sequence).

This chain joins TRBV7-2 and TRBJ2-3; TRBD1 matches 7 bases. CDR1 is SGHTA, CDR2 FQGNSA, per germline. The CDR3 sequence is 15 residues long. After removal of 3 bases from V and 5 bases from J, the junction contained 8 bases not matched to a gene. In nucleotides, the CDR3 is TGTGCCAGCAGCTTCACAGGGGAGTCAGGAGATACGCAGTATTTT. Residues: CASSFTGESGDTQYF.

This clone turned up a few times. The chain links TRBV13 to TRBJ1-2; TRBD1 might be the D (5 bases). The CDR3 totals 13 residues. Germline-derived CDR1 and CDR2 are PRHDT and FYEKMQ (reference sequence). V was clipped by 10 bases and J by 5 bases, with 17 bases between them. CDR3 sequence reads: CAIIPGIKYGYTF. The CDR3 coding sequence is TGTGCCATAATCCCAGGGATTAAGTATGGCTACACCTTC.

This clone was seen a few times. The rearrangement joins TRBV27 to TRBJ1-6; D unclear. Germline V gene sequence: CDR1 MNHEY, CDR2 SMNVEV (reference sequence). Trimming removed 1 base at V and 6 bases at J, with 4 bases between. The CDR3 covers 13 residues. This CDR3 is CASSLFTNSPLHF. The CDR3 nucleotides read TGTGCCAGCAGTTTATTTACTAATTCACCCCTCCACTTT.

In this sample, this clone turned up many times. The J gene is TRBJ2-5, the V gene TRBV9, with a weak D call TRBD2 (6 bases). The germline gives CDR1 SGDLS, CDR2 YYNGEE. There are 14 residues in the CDR3. The V gene lost 4 bases and the J gene lost 2 bases, with 12 bases spanning the gap. The CDR3 sequence is CASSLWGEQETQYF. DNA for the CDR3: TGTGCCAGCAGCCTTTGGGGGGAGCAAGAGACCCAGTACTTC.

This clone has only a few counts. The chain employs TRBV6-5 and TRBJ1-1; no definite D call. Germline V gene data show CDR1 as MNHEY and CDR2 as SVGAGI. The CDR3 has 12 residues. Trimming left V 4 bases short and J 4 bases short, with 7 bases between. CDR3 sequence: CASSLRRTEAFF. The DNA of the CDR3 is TGTGCCAGCAGTTTGCGCCGCACTGAAGCTTTCTTT.

This clone was seen a few times. CDR3 nucleotide sequence: TGTGCCAGCAGCTACGACAGGATGGGAAGACGGACCTTC. This sequence encodes CASSYDRMGRRTF. This rearrangement joins TRBV5-6 to TRBJ1-2; D possibly corresponds to TRBD1 (6 bases). Germline lookup yields CDR1 SGHDT and CDR2 YYEEEE. With 3 bases removed from V and 14 bases from J, the gap between germline ends came to 20 bases. This CDR3 region has 13 residues.

This clone was found a few times. The chain employs TRBV28 and TRBJ1-2; D perhaps matches TRBD1 (6 bases). This CDR3 has 14 amino acids. Deletions cut 4 bases from V and 7 bases from J, with 16 bases between. CDR1 and CDR2 from the germline V gene are MDHEN and SYDVKM. The CDR3 DNA sequence: TGTGCCAGCAGTTCCTCCGGGACAAGTCCTGGCTACACCTTC. Translation gives CASSSSGTSPGYTF.

This clone was detected only a few times. CDR3: CASSHRREQYF. The CDR3 coding sequence is TGTGCCAGCAGCCATAGACGGGAGCAGTACTTC. V gene TRBV7-2 combines with J gene TRBJ2-7, with no clear D. Germline values: CDR1 SGHTA, CDR2 FQGNSA. The length of the CDR3 is 11 residues. The V end lost 5 bases, the J end lost 7 bases, and 9 bases lay between the germline ends.

A remark on this clone: Other DNA sequences in this specimen translate into the identical CDR3. The chain has TRBV9 and TRBJ2-1; D ambiguous. V gave up 0 bases and J gave up 0 bases, with 7 bases separating them. The CDR3 runs to 15 residues. Germline loops: CDR1 SGDLS, CDR2 YYNGEE. The chain's CDR3 is CASSVDQSSYNEQFF. The CDR3 DNA follows: TGTGCCAGCAGCGTAGACCAGAGCTCCTACAATGAGCAGTTCTTC. Complete variable domain (other parts from reference TRBV9 and TRBJ2-1): DSGVTQTPKHLITATGQRVTLRCSPRSGDLSVYWYQQSLDQGLQFLIQYYNGEERAKGNILERFSAQQFPDLHSELNLSSLELGDSALYFCASSVDQSSYNEQFFGPGTRLTVL.

This clone was picked up a small number of times. The chain couples TRBV27 to TRBJ2-1; the match to TRBD1 covers 9 bases. Trimming cost V 5 bases and J 6 bases; bases outside gene matches: 11. The CDR3 spans 16 residues. Germline loops: CDR1 MNHEY, CDR2 SMNVEV (reference sequence). The CDR3 here is CASSPVGTGSLNEQFF. CDR3 coding DNA: TGTGCCAGCAGTCCCGTCGGGACAGGGTCCCTCAATGAGCAGTTCTTC.

This clone was seen a few times. Being one base from a much bigger clone, this may be a read error. The rearrangement uses TRBV11-1 and TRBJ2-5, with D unresolved. In germline, CDR1 is SGHAT, CDR2 FQDESV (reference sequence). This CDR3 contains 11 residues. Trimming took 2 bases from V and 3 from J, leaving 1 base between them. Here the CDR3 reads CASSLKETQYF. The CDR3 DNA follows: TGTGCCAGCAGCTTAAAAGAGACCCAGTACTTC.

This chain links TRBV7-6 with TRBJ2-5, with D possibly being TRBD1 or TRBD2 (5 bases each). Per germline, CDR1 SGHVS and CDR2 FNYEAQ. The V end was cut by 3 bases, the J end by 4 bases, with 12 bases between. The CDR3 length is 14 residues. The CDR3 spells CASSLEAGPETQYF. The DNA of the CDR3 is TGTGCCAGCAGCTTGGAGGCAGGGCCAGAGACCCAGTACTTC.

The rearrangement joins TRBV5-8 to TRBJ2-1; no definite D call. Trimming took 5 bases from V and 7 from J, leaving 13 bases between them. The CDR3 length is 13 residues. Germline V lookup: CDR1 SGHTS, CDR2 YDEGEE. The chain's CDR3 is CASSPRFRNEQFF. The CDR3 DNA is TGTGCCAGCAGTCCCCGTTTTCGTAATGAGCAGTTCTTC.

This clone was counted a few times. The chain employs TRBV9 and TRBJ2-1, with TRBD2 matching over 7 bases. V lost 6 bases and J lost 4; bases outside the gene matches: 10. CDR3 length equals 15 residues. Germline CDR1 reads SGDLS; CDR2 reads YYNGEE. This chain's CDR3 is CASTREAQRYNEQFF. CDR3 nucleotides: TGTGCCAGCACACGGGAGGCCCAACGGTACAATGAGCAGTTCTTC.

This clone was counted between two and nine times. The chain recombines TRBV30 with TRBJ2-7, with 11 bases that match TRBD2. There are 15 residues in the CDR3. Germline V gene sequence: CDR1 GTSNPN, CDR2 SVGIG (reference sequence). The ends lost 3 bases at V and 5 bases at J; junction bases unmatched: 9. The CDR3 is CAWRYSGRASHEQYF. CDR3 in DNA: TGTGCCTGGAGATATAGCGGGAGGGCCTCGCACGAGCAGTACTTC.

This clone showed up just a few times. The V gene is TRBV6-6, the J gene TRBJ2-1; 7 nucleotides match TRBD2. There are 15 residues in the CDR3. Germline assignment: CDR1 MNHNY and CDR2 SVGAGI (reference sequence). V trimming: 5 bases; J trimming: 6 bases; junction bases outside the gene matches: 10. This CDR3 is CASSQEGGRGNEQFF. CDR3 nucleotides: TGTGCCAGCAGTCAAGAGGGAGGGCGAGGCAATGAGCAGTTCTTC.

There are a few counts of this clone. The V and J genes are TRBV5-1 and TRBJ2-3; 9 bases fit TRBD1. The CDR3 sequence is 14 residues long. Trimming at V came to 4 bases and at J to 9 bases, leaving 9 bases not matched to a gene. Germline CDR1 reads SGHRS; CDR2 reads YFSETQ. This chain's CDR3 is CASSPGTGLETQYF. The CDR3 bases are TGCGCCAGCAGCCCCGGGACAGGGCTAGAGACGCAGTATTTT.

The sample holds a few counts of this clone. The rearrangement joins TRBV15 to TRBJ2-3; a possible D gene is TRBD1 (5 bases). The CDR3 is 14 residues long. Trimming removed 1 base at V and 0 bases at J, with 5 bases between. Germline-derived CDR1 and CDR2 are LNHNV and YYDKDF (reference sequence). The CDR3 DNA reads TGTGCCACCAGCAGAGGACAGAGCACAGATACGCAGTATTTT. It encodes CATSRGQSTDTQYF.

This clone was observed a handful of times. The V call is TRBV9, the J call TRBJ2-5; no firm D call. This CDR3 comprises 15 residues. Trimming took 3 bases from V and 4 from J, leaving 16 bases between them. Germline CDR1 and CDR2: SGDLS and YYNGEE. For the CDR3, the DNA is TGTGCCAGCAGCGCCGGACCGCTCTGGTCAGAGACCCAGTACTTC. Its protein is CASSAGPLWSETQYF.

This clone was recorded a few times. The V call is TRBV19, the J call TRBJ1-1; TRBD1 matches 8 bases. Trimming at V came to 6 bases and at J to 10 bases, leaving 10 bases not matched to a gene. The CDR3 has 13 amino acids. From germline, CDR1 is LNHDA and CDR2 SQIVND (reference sequence). The CDR3, as DNA: TGTGCCAGTAGAGTCGGACAGGGTCGAGGAGCTTTCTTT. Protein: CASRVGQGRGAFF.

This clone was counted at least ten times. The V gene is TRBV6-6, the J gene TRBJ1-3; D remains ambiguous. The CDR3 contains 16 residues. With 0 bases removed from V and 5 bases from J, the gap between germline ends came to 14 bases. CDR1 MNHNY and CDR2 SVGAGI come from the germline V gene (reference sequence). This chain's CDR3 is CASSYSEGWARNTIYF. For the CDR3, the DNA is TGTGCCAGCAGTTACTCCGAGGGATGGGCTAGAAACACCATATATTTT.

V is TRBV4-1 and J is TRBJ2-5; tentatively, D is TRBD1 (5 bases). The V end was cut by 3 bases, the J end by 5 bases, with 7 bases between. The germline V gene has CDR1 MGHRA and CDR2 YSYEKL. The CDR3 is 12 amino acids. Here the CDR3 DNA reads TGCGCCAGCAGCCATCCAGGGGAGACCCAGTACTTC. Protein product: CASSHPGETQYF.

This chain uses TRBV30 with TRBJ2-5; 7 bases are shared with TRBD1. The germline V gene encodes CDR1 GTSNPN and CDR2 SVGIG (reference sequence). The V gene end was trimmed by 0 bases and the J gene end by 3 bases; junction bases not matched to a gene: 4. The CDR3 is 14 amino acids. The CDR3 coding sequence is TGTGCCTGGAGTGTAGTCAGGGGGAAAGAGACCCAGTACTTC. This encodes CAWSVVRGKETQYF.

The chain uses TRBV11-2 and TRBJ2-7; D not certain. Germline V CDR1 and CDR2: SGHAT, FQNNGV. There are 15 residues in the CDR3. V lost 0 bases and J lost 2, with 11 bases in between. CDR3 region: CASSLDLGLTYEQYF. The CDR3 coding sequence is TGTGCCAGCAGCTTAGATCTTGGTTTGACCTACGAGCAGTACTTC.